This T cell receptor beta chain was found in a study of T cells in Graves' hyperthyroidism and ophthalmopathy. Extraction of PBMCs used 10 ml of fresh peripheral blood. V was clipped by 3 bases and J by 0 bases; unmatched bases: 9. CDR1 and CDR2 (germline): SEHNR, FQNEAQ (reference sequence). The CDR3 totals 18 residues. TCR beta CDR3 regions were amplified from RNA transcripts. When the TCR CDR3 underwent first-round RT-PCR, the HTBI primer set was used. TCRdb reprocessed the multiplex PCR reads with MiXCR, giving one entry per CDR3 protein. The table includes over 500,000 distinct CDR3 sequences, 17% detected once. This clonotype occurred many times.

The chain couples TRBV7-9 to TRBJ2-3, with 10 bases lining up with TRBD2. This clonotype was sampled from a woman between 18 and 29 years old with Graves' ophthalmopathy. What was sequenced was blood. This CDR3 reads CASSFKALAGVSTDTQYF. CDR3 DNA sequence: TGTGCCAGCAGCTTCAAGGCTCTAGCGGGGGTTAGCACAGATACGCAGTATTTT.